The 6 T cell receptor beta chains listed next were all sequenced from one sample in a study of T-cell reconstitution after alpha-beta-depleted transplantation in children (dated by TCRdb to about 2016). The sample's treatment or condition label, in plain terms: allogeneic hematopoietic cell transplantation with graft depleted of TCRalphabeta T cells and CD19 B cells. Libraries were made using PCR. Sequencing relied on an Illumina HiSeq 2500. TCR libraries were prepared with molecular barcoding, using unique molecular identifiers to normalize TCRbeta repertoire quantification. TCRdb applied fastp at Q25 and MiXCR to the public reads, then kept only in-frame beta chains. Here each entry gathers all rows of one CDR3 protein and keeps the most common genes and DNA. This sample has hundreds of thousands of distinct CDR3 sequences in its table, and 10% to 15% of those were observed once. The ten largest clones add up to 2.2% of the sample.

The specimen was PBMCs, mostly from graft donor cells, collected 360 days after TCRalphabeta/CD19-depleted stem cell transplant. These receptors came from a male patient younger than 18 who had a stem cell transplant for acute myeloid leukemia, so the T cells may come from the graft donor.

The table lists this clonotype with many counts. The gene calls are TRBV5-4 and TRBJ2-3; TRBD2 matches at 9 bases. Germline assignment: CDR1 SGHNT and CDR2 YYREEE (reference sequence). The V gene end was trimmed by 3 bases and the J gene end by 7 bases; junction bases not matched to a gene: 6. The CDR3 contains 14 residues. The CDR3 DNA reads TGTGCCAGCAGCTATAGCGGGAGCTCGAATACGCAGTATTTT. Translated, it gives CASSYSGSSNTQYF.

This clonotype was detected a few times. CDR3 DNA sequence: TGCGCCAGCAGCCGTCCCGACAGGCGGGTATCCTACGAGCAGTACTTC. Its protein product is CASSRPDRRVSYEQYF. V usage is TRBV5-1 and J usage is TRBJ2-7; TRBD1 might be the D (6 bases). Trimming removed 4 bases at V and 1 base at J, with 18 bases between. CDR3 length equals 16 residues. The germline V gene encodes CDR1 SGHRS and CDR2 YFSETQ.

This sequence joins TRBV28 and TRBJ2-2; D gene unclear. Germline CDR1 and CDR2: MDHEN and SYDVKM. This CDR3 has 15 residues. V was trimmed by 3 bases and J by 3 bases, leaving 11 bases between them. CDR3 region: CASSLSRVDTGELFF. CDR3 in DNA: TGTGCCAGCAGTTTGTCTAGGGTGGACACCGGGGAGCTGTTTTTT.

The chain recombines TRBV7-9 with TRBJ2-7; the D gene is possibly TRBD1 (6 bases). Between the trimmed V and J ends, which lost 5 bases and 3 bases, there was a span of 17 bases. Germline V gene lookup returns CDR1 SEHNR and CDR2 FQNEAQ (reference sequence). The CDR3 totals 15 residues. In nucleotides, the CDR3 is TGTGCCAGCAGCGCTACGAGTCCCAGGGGCTACGAGCAGTACTTC. Translating gives CASSATSPRGYEQYF.

In its sample, this clonotype was seen many times. This chain links TRBV24-1 with TRBJ2-1; D is unclear. The CDR3 spans 14 residues. Germline loops: CDR1 KGHDR, CDR2 SFDVKD. The V and J ends lost 3 bases and 6 bases respectively, with 11 bases between them. In nucleotides, the CDR3 is TGTGCCACCAGTGATCCCCCGGCTACCAATGAGCAGTTCTTC. Protein product: CATSDPPATNEQFF.

This clonotype has only a few counts. J is TRBJ2-5 and V is TRBV12-3 or TRBV12-4; weak D call: TRBD1 (6 bases). This CDR3 contains 14 residues. V lost 6 bases to trimming and J lost 4 bases, with 15 bases between them. The CDR3 nucleotides read TGTGCCAGCAGACGACAGGCCCTATTAGAGACCCAGTACTTC. Residues: CASRRQALLETQYF.